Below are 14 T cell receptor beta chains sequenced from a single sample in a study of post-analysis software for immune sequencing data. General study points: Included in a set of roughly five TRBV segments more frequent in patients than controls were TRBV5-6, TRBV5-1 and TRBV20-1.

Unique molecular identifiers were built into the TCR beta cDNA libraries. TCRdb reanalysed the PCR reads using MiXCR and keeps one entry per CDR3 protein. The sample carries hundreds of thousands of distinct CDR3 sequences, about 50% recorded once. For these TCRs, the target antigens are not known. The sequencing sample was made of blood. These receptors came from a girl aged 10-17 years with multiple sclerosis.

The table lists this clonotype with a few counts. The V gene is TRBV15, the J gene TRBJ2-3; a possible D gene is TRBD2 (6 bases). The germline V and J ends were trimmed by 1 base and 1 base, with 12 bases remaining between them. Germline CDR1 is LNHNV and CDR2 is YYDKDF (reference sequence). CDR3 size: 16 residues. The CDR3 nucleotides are TGTGCCACCAGCAGAGTCGGGGGTGAGGGCACAGATACGCAGTATTTT. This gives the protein CATSRVGGEGTDTQYF.

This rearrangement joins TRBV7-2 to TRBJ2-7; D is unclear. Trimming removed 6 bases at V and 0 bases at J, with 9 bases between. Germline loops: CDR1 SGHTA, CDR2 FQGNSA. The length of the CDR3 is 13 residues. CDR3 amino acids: CASRTPSSYEQYF. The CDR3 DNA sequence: TGTGCCAGCAGAACCCCGAGCTCCTACGAGCAGTACTTC.

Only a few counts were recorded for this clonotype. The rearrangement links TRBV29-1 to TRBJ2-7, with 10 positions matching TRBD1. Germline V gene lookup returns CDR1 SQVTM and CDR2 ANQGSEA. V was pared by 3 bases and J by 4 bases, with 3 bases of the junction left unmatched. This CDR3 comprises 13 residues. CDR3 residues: CSVEKGQGYEQYF. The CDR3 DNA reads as TGCAGCGTTGAGAAGGGACAGGGGTACGAGCAGTACTTC.

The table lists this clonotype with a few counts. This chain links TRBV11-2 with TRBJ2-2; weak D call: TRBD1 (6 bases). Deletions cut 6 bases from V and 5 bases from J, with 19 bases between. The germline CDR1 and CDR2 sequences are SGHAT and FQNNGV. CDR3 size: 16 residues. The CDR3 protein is CASRSLRGPRTGELFF. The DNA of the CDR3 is TGTGCCAGCAGGTCCCTCAGGGGCCCTAGGACCGGGGAGCTGTTTTTT.

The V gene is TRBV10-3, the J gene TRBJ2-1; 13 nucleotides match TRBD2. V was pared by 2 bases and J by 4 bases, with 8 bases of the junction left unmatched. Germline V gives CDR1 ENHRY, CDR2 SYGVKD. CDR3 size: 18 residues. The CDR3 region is CAISEGLAGASGYNEQFF. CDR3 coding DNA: TGTGCCATCAGTGAGGGACTAGCGGGAGCCTCAGGGTACAATGAGCAGTTCTTC.

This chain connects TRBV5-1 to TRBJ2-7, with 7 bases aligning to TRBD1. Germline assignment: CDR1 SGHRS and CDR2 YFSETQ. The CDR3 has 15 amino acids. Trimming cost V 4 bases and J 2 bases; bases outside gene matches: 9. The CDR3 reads CASSEDLGTAYEQYF. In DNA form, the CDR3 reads TGCGCCAGCAGCGAGGACTTAGGGACAGCCTACGAGCAGTACTTC.

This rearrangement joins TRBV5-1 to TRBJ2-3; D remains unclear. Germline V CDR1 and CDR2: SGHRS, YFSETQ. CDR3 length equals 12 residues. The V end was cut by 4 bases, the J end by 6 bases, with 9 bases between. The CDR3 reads CASSGESDTQYF. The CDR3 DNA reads TGCGCCAGCAGCGGTGAATCCGATACGCAGTATTTT.

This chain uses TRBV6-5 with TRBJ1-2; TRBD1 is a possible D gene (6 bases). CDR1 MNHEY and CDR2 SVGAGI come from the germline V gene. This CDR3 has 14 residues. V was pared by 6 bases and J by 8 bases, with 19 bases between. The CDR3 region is CASSGTGRAYGYTF. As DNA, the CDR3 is TGTGCCAGCAGCGGTACAGGGAGGGCGTACGGCTACACCTTC.

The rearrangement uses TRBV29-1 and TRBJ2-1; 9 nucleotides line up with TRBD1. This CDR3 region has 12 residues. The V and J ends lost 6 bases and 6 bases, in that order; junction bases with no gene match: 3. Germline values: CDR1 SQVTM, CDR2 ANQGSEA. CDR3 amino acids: CSVPTGGNEQFF. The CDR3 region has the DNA TGCAGCGTCCCGACAGGGGGCAATGAGCAGTTCTTC.

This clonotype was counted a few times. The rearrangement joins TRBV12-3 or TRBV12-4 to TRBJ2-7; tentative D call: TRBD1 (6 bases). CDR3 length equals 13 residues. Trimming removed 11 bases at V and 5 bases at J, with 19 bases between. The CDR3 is CARNGQGRHEQYF. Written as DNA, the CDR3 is TGTGCCCGTAACGGCCAGGGGCGCCACGAGCAGTACTTC.

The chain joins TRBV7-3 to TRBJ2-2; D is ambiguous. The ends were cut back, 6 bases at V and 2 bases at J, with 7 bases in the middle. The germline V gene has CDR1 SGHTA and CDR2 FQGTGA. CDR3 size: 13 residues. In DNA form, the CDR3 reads TGTGCCAGCAGGCCAATTAACACCGGGGAGCTGTTTTTT. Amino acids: CASRPINTGELFF.

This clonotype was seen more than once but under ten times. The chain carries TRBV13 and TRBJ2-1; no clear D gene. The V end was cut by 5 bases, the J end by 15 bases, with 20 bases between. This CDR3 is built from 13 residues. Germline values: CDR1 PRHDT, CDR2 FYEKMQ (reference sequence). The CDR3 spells CASSVRDGPPRFF. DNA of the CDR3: TGTGCCAGCAGCGTCAGAGACGGGCCACCTCGGTTCTTC.

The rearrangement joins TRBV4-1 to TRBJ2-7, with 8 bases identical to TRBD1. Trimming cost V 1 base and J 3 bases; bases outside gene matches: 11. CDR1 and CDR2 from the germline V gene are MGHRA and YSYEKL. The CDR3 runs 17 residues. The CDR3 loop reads CASSQGRRGQGNYEQYF. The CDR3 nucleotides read TGCGCCAGCAGCCAAGGAAGGAGAGGACAGGGAAACTACGAGCAGTACTTC.

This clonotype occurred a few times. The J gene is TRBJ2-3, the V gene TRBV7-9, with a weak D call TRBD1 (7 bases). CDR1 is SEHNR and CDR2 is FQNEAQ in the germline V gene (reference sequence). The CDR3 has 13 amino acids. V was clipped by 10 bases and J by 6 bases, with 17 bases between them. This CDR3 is CATGDSLRDTQYF. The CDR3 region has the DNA TGTGCCACGGGGGACAGTCTAAGGGATACGCAGTATTTT.